One and the same sample provided the 32 T cell receptor delta chains below, sequenced in a study of gamma-delta chains in newborns, infants, children. TCRdb re-processed the reads using CATT. The data show a few thousand delta-chain clones, 6.2% seen once. Sequencing was carried out using blood. The receptors were sampled from a child who was a newborn, infant or young child, either healthy, febrile or measles-vaccinated (not recorded which).

On this clone itself: Other DNA sequences of this sample code for an identical CDR3. The chain recombines TRDV2 with TRDJ2, with 13 bases identical to TRDD3. This CDR3 contains 16 residues. The V gene's germline CDR1 is GEAIGNYY and CDR2 EKD. V was pared by 3 bases and J by 3 bases, with 3 bases of the junction left unmatched. This CDR3 reads CACDVLGDTLTAQLFF. For the CDR3, the DNA is TGTGCCTGTGACGTACTGGGGGATACGCTGACAGCACAACTCTTCTTT.

CDR3 amino acids: CACDTGGGYAGSWDTRQMFF. As DNA, the CDR3 is TGTGCCTGTGACACCGGTGGGGGATACGCGGGCTCCTGGGACACCCGACAGATGTTTTTC. The chain is built from TRDV2 and TRDJ3; 11 bases map to TRDD3. TCRdb does not report a J gene; here it was assigned by matching the DNA to germline references. The trim removed 0 bases at V and 0 bases at J, leaving 6 bases unmatched. Germline loops: CDR1 GEAIGNYY, CDR2 EKD. This CDR3 comprises 20 residues.

In its sample, this clone is medium-sized. A much larger clone sits a single nucleotide away, making a read error possible. V gene TRDV2 combines with J gene TRDJ3, with no clear D. The V gene lost 3 bases and the J gene lost 1 base, with 0 bases spanning the gap. This CDR3 has 13 amino acids. CDR1 and CDR2 (germline): GEAIGNYY, EKD. The CDR3 loop reads CACDSWDTRQMFF. DNA for the CDR3: TGTGCCTGTGACTCCTGGGACACCCGACAGATGTTTTTC.

The rearrangement joins TRDV1 to TRDJ1, with D possibly TRDD3 on 5 matching bases. CDR1 is TSWWSYY, CDR2 QGS, per germline. This CDR3 has 15 residues. V lost 0 bases to trimming and J lost 0 bases, with 8 bases between them. The CDR3 loop reads CALGELPGDTDKLIF. In DNA, the CDR3 is TGTGCTCTTGGGGAACTCCCGGGGGACACCGATAAACTCATCTTT.

This clone was seen a handful of times. This rearrangement joins TRDV2 to TRDJ2; 9 bases are a match to TRDD3. From germline, CDR1 is GEAIGNYY and CDR2 EKD. This CDR3 is built from 15 residues. V was clipped by 2 bases and J by 5 bases; unmatched bases: 5. CDR3 sequence reads: CACDKGIRETAQLFF. The CDR3 DNA is TGTGCCTGTGACAAGGGGATACGCGAAACAGCACAACTCTTCTTT.

This clone was seen more than once but under ten times. V and J are TRDV2 and TRDJ3; 11 bases map to TRDD3. Losses at the gene ends were 2 bases for V and 1 base for J; bases not matched to a gene: 6. Germline V gene sequence: CDR1 GEAIGNYY, CDR2 EKD. The CDR3 has 19 residues. The CDR3 coding sequence is TGTGCCTGTGACATACTGGGGGATATCGGGTCCTGGGACACCCGACAGATGTTTTTC. This codes for CACDILGDIGSWDTRQMFF.

The CDR3: CATVLGEISSATRQMFF. CDR3 sequence (DNA): TGTGCCACCGTACTGGGGGAGATCTCCTCGGCCACCCGACAGATGTTTTTC. The J gene was recorded as TRDJ3; no V gene was called; no DNA check was done on the table's D call, TRDD3. The CDR3 has 17 amino acids.

V gene TRAV29/DV5 combines with J gene TRDJ1, with a weak D call TRDD3 (6 bases). There are 16 residues in the CDR3. V was pared by 0 bases and J by 2 bases, with 17 bases between. The germline V gene encodes CDR1 NSMFDY and CDR2 ISSIKDK. CDR3 region: CAASGSVGWGTDKLIF. In DNA form, the CDR3 reads TGTGCAGCAAGCGGGTCTGTGGGATGGGGGACCGATAAACTCATCTTT.

Only a few counts were recorded for this clone. The protein given by TCRdb reflects a much larger clone and differs at residue 15 from this DNA's translation, likely from a read error; the protein shown is the DNA's translation. This chain joins TRDV2 and TRDJ3, with 10 bases that match TRDD3. In germline, CDR1 is GEAIGNYY, CDR2 EKD. The CDR3 loop spans 17 amino acids. CDR3: CACDSTGGSWDTRQVFF. The CDR3 nucleotides read TGTGCCTGTGACAGTACTGGGGGATCCTGGGACACCCGACAGGTGTTTTTC.

This clone is classed as medium-sized. Sequence at one end of the junction differs from germline and may be a read error. The chain uses TRDV2 and TRDJ2; 10 positions agree with TRDD3. TCRdb records no J gene; here it was assigned by comparing the DNA to germline. The CDR3 contains 14 residues. Germline assignment: CDR1 GEAIGNYY and CDR2 EKD. This chain's CDR3 is CAGDRLGDTAQLFF. CDR3 DNA: TGTGCCGGTGACAGACTGGGGGATACAGCACAACTCTTCTTT.

There are a few counts of this clone. J is TRDJ2 and V is TRDV2; possible D gene TRDD3, 6 bases. CDR1 and CDR2 (germline): GEAIGNYY, EKD. This CDR3 comprises 16 residues. V lost 1 base and J lost 0, with 11 bases in between. The CDR3 DNA follows: TGTGCCTGTGACACTGGGGGCACCGCTTTGACAGCACAACTCTTCTTT. The encoded protein is CACDTGGTALTAQLFF.

By frequency in the sample, this clone is large. At the DNA level, this CDR3 is encoded by other sequences in the same sample as well. The chain employs TRDV2 and TRDJ3; 7 nucleotides line up with TRDD3. CDR1 is GEAIGNYY and CDR2 is EKD in the germline V gene. The V and J ends lost 3 bases and 0 bases, in that order; junction bases with no gene match: 4. The length of the CDR3 is 17 residues. CDR3: CACDGIHSSWDTRQMFF. Written as DNA, the CDR3 is TGTGCCTGTGACGGGATACACAGCTCCTGGGACACCCGACAGATGTTTTTC.

The gene calls are TRDV2 and TRDJ3, with 10 bases that match TRDD3. The V and J ends lost 3 bases and 5 bases, in that order; junction bases with no gene match: 6. Germline lookup yields CDR1 GEAIGNYY and CDR2 EKD. The CDR3 spans 17 residues. CDR3 bases: TGTGCCTGTGACCGTCTGGGGGATAGGGGGGACACCCGACAGATGTTTTTC. Protein product: CACDRLGDRGDTRQMFF.

This clone showed up just a few times. This likely stems from a read error, as it lies one base from a far larger clone. The same CDR3 also results from other DNA sequences found in this sample. V is TRDV2 and J is TRDJ2, with 10 bases matching TRDD3. Per germline, CDR1 GEAIGNYY and CDR2 EKD. The CDR3 spans 15 residues. The CDR3 spells CACDVLGDLTAQLFF. CDR3 DNA sequence: TGTGCCTGTGACGTACTGGGGGATTTGACAGCGCAACTCTTCTTT.

This clone appeared a single time. The V gene went uncalled, while the J gene is TRDJ3; the DNA was not compared with TRDD3, the D call given in the table. This CDR3 contains 16 residues. Written as DNA, the CDR3 is TGTGCCACCGTACTGGGGGATACCTGGGACACCCGACAGATGTTTTTC. This sequence encodes CATVLGDTWDTRQMFF.

The chain is built from TRDV2 and TRDJ3; TRDD1 is a possible D gene (5 bases). Germline V lookup: CDR1 GEAIGNYY, CDR2 EKD. This CDR3 is built from 19 residues. With 0 bases removed from V and 2 bases from J, the gap between germline ends came to 16 bases. CDR3 loop: CACDTEKSSNPWDTRQMFF. The CDR3 DNA reads TGTGCCTGTGACACCGAGAAATCGTCTAACCCCTGGGACACCCGACAGATGTTTTTC.

This clone was observed a few times. Different DNA sequences within this sample yield the same CDR3. The chain has TRDV2 and TRDJ3; 11 bases match TRDD3. CDR1 is GEAIGNYY and CDR2 is EKD in the germline V gene. CDR3 length equals 17 residues. V dropped 3 bases and J dropped 4; count of bases not matched to a gene: 4. This CDR3 is CACDVLGDIWDTRQMFF. CDR3 nucleotides: TGTGCCTGTGACGTACTGGGGGATATTTGGGACACCCGACAGATGTTTTTC.

This rearrangement joins TRDV2 to TRDJ3; 10 bases fit TRDD3. J gave up 0 bases and V 0 bases, and 10 bases lay outside the gene matches. Germline loops: CDR1 GEAIGNYY, CDR2 EKD. There are 21 residues in the CDR3. For the CDR3, the DNA is TGTGCCTGTGACACCGTAGTGGGGGATACCCTTAGCTCCTGGGACACCCGACAGATGTTTTTC. Amino acid sequence: CACDTVVGDTLSSWDTRQMFF.

This clone was recorded a few times. This chain links TRDV2 with TRDJ3; 13 positions match TRDD3. No J segment appears in TCRdb, so it was assigned here by matching the sequence to germline. The CDR3 contains 20 residues. V shed 3 bases and J 0 bases; nucleotides not matched to a gene: 7. Germline-derived CDR1 and CDR2 are GEAIGNYY and EKD. This CDR3 is CACDETGGYANSWDTRQMFF. The CDR3 nucleotides read TGTGCCTGTGACGAAACTGGGGGATACGCGAACTCCTGGGACACCCGACAGATGTTTTTC.

Relative to its sample, this clone is medium-sized. The rearrangement links TRDV2 to TRDJ3; 11 bases are a match to TRDD3. V dropped 0 bases and J dropped 2; count of bases not matched to a gene: 2. The CDR3 is 18 residues long. CDR1 and CDR2 from the germline V gene are GEAIGNYY and EKD. CDR3 in amino acids: CACDTVGGYAWDTRQMFF. CDR3 bases: TGTGCCTGTGACACCGTTGGGGGATACGCCTGGGACACCCGACAGATGTTTTTC.

The chain is built from TRDV2 and TRDJ3, with a tentative D call TRDD3 (5 bases). TCRdb gives no J gene; it was assigned here by matching the DNA to germline. The CDR3 extends over 18 amino acids. Trimming pared 3 bases from V and 0 bases from J, leaving 14 bases between. From germline, CDR1 is GEAIGNYY and CDR2 EKD. CDR3 nucleotides: TGTGCCTGTGACTGCGGAAGGGGGGGCTCCTGGGACACCCGACAGATGTTTTTC. This gives the protein CACDCGRGGSWDTRQMFF.

By share, this clone ranks as medium-sized. This may be a read error: a much more frequent sequence differs by one nucleotide. The identical CDR3 is also encoded by other nucleotide sequences in the sample. The rearrangement joins TRDV2 to TRDJ3; 7 bases are shared with TRDD3. V trimming: 1 base; J trimming: 0 bases; junction bases outside the gene matches: 2. The CDR3 loop spans 17 amino acids. Germline assignment: CDR1 GEAIGNYY and CDR2 EKD. The CDR3: CACDTWGSSWDTRQMFF. In DNA, the CDR3 is TGTGCCTGTGACACGTGGGGGAGCTCCTGGGACACCCGACAGATGTTTTTC.

A few counts support this clone. Since a much larger clone is just one base distant, this may be a read error. The same CDR3 arises from other DNA sequences in this sample as well. The rearrangement joins TRDV2 to TRDJ3, with TRDD3 matching over 12 bases. This CDR3 is built from 19 residues. The V gene's germline CDR1 is GEAIGNYY and CDR2 EKD. Written as DNA, the CDR3 is TGTGCCTGCGACACCGTACTGGGGGATACTTCCTGGGACACCCGACAGATGTTTTTC. It specifies CACDTVLGDTSWDTRQMFF.

This clone was seen a few times. The chain employs TRDV2 and TRDJ3, with 9 bases matching TRDD3. CDR3 size: 19 residues. The germline gives CDR1 GEAIGNYY, CDR2 EKD. The V segment lost 0 bases and the J segment 0 bases; nucleotides outside the gene matches: 5. DNA of the CDR3: TGTGCCTGTGACACCGTCGATGGGGGATACTCCTGGGACACCCGACAGATGTTTTTC. Translation: CACDTVDGGYSWDTRQMFF.

In this sample, this clone turned up a few times. This rearrangement joins TRDV2 to TRDJ3; 8 bases line up with TRDD3. This CDR3 contains 19 residues. Per germline, CDR1 GEAIGNYY and CDR2 EKD. The V segment lost 3 bases and the J segment 0 bases; nucleotides outside the gene matches: 9. CDR3 DNA: TGTGCCTGTGACGTACTGGGGGTTGTTAGCTCCTGGGACACCCGACAGATGTTTTTC. Its translation is CACDVLGVVSSWDTRQMFF.

By sample share, this clone is medium-sized. Other DNA sequences in this specimen translate into the identical CDR3. This chain uses TRDV2 with TRDJ1; tentative D call: TRDD3 (6 bases). The CDR3 loop spans 15 amino acids. Germline assignment: CDR1 GEAIGNYY and CDR2 EKD. The V end lost 0 bases, the J end lost 0 bases, and 10 bases lay between the germline ends. CDR3 amino acids: CACDTVGAYTDKLIF. CDR3 bases: TGTGCCTGTGACACCGTGGGGGCCTACACCGATAAACTCATCTTT.

On this clone itself: Distinct nucleotide sequences in the sample also encode this CDR3. The chain couples TRDV2 to TRDJ3; the D gene is possibly TRDD3 (5 bases). This CDR3 region has 17 residues. Trimming removed 3 bases at V and 0 bases at J, with 11 bases between. The germline V gene encodes CDR1 GEAIGNYY and CDR2 EKD. The CDR3 sequence: CACDWGPSSWDTRQMFF. The CDR3 nucleotides are TGTGCCTGTGACTGGGGTCCCAGCTCCTGGGACACCCGACAGATGTTTTTC.

Remarks on this clone: With a much larger clone just one base away, this may be a read error. The J gene went uncalled, whereas the V gene is TRDV2; no DNA check was done on the table's D call, TRDD3. Looked up from germline, CDR1 is GEAIGNYY and CDR2 is EKD. The CDR3 has 19 amino acids. The chain's CDR3 is CACDTWGIRSSWDTRQMFF. In DNA form, the CDR3 reads TGTGCCTGTGACACCTGGGGGATACGCAGCTCCTGGGACACCCGACAGATGTTCTTC.

This clone was detected a few times. A clone one base away is much larger, so this may be a read error. Different DNA sequences within this sample yield the same CDR3. The chain recombines TRDV2 with TRDJ2, with 11 bases aligning to TRDD3. In germline, CDR1 is GEAIGNYY, CDR2 EKD. The CDR3 totals 16 residues. The CDR3: CACDTLGDTLTAQLFF. The CDR3, as DNA: TGTGCTTGTGACACCTTGGGGGATACGTTGACAGCACAACTCTTCTTT.

Sample share makes this clone medium-sized. This likely stems from a read error, as it lies one base from a far larger clone. The gene calls are TRDV2 and TRDJ1, with TRDD3 matching 8 bases. The germline V gene encodes CDR1 GEAIGNYY and CDR2 EKD. The CDR3 has 14 amino acids. CDR3 protein: CARDVLGDTDKLIF. DNA for the CDR3: TGTGCCCGTGACGTACTGGGGGACACCGATAAACTCATCTTT.

By its share, this clone is medium-sized. The same CDR3 is also encoded by other DNA sequences in this sample. V and J are TRDV2 and TRDJ3; 8 bases agree with TRDD3. The germline gives CDR1 GEAIGNYY, CDR2 EKD. Trimming removed 2 bases from V and 1 base from J; junction bases left unmatched: 6. The CDR3 has 18 residues. CDR3 region: CACDSTGGLSWDTRQMFF. The CDR3 DNA is TGTGCCTGTGACAGTACTGGGGGCTTATCCTGGGACACCCGACAGATGTTTTTC.

No V segment was called; the J segment is TRDJ3; the D call in the table, TRDD3, was not verified against the DNA. This CDR3 region has 19 residues. In nucleotides, the CDR3 is TGTGCCTGTGACATACTGGGGGATATCGTGTCCTGGGACACCCGACAGATGTTTTTC. Its translation is CACDILGDIVSWDTRQMFF.